Following are 23 T cell receptor beta chains from one sample sequenced in a study of T cells after posttransplantation cyclophosphamide (TCRdb year 2016). The library relied on the immunoSEQ multiplex PCR assay. TCRdb carries this immuneACCESS record with in-frame sequences only. Its versions omit some clonotypes, under half of them owing to an unresolved V gene in the studies checked, with the rest unexplained. Here the sample has about 20,000 clones; almost 99% occur a single time. The top ten clonotypes cover more than 0.15% of the sample. To count as naive, T cells had to be viable CD3+CD4+ or CD3+CD8+ cells with a CCR7+CD45RA+CD45RO-CD95-CD27+CD28+ profile. Sequences were obtained from naive CD4+ T cells sorted from PBMCs. The receptors were gathered from a man aged 35-49 years in good health, CMV-negative, and a related stem cell transplant donor.

The CDR3 region has the DNA TGTGCCAGCAGCTCCGATGTGGGACAACAGTCTTATACGCAGTATTTT. This encodes CASSSDVGQQSYTQYF. This chain uses TRBV7-2 with TRBJ2-3; TRBD1 might be the D (6 bases). V was trimmed by 4 bases and J by 7 bases, leaving 21 bases between them. This CDR3 region has 16 residues. Germline CDR1 is SGHTA and CDR2 is FQGNSA.

The rearrangement links TRBV30 to TRBJ2-2, with D maybe TRBD1 (6 bases). CDR1 and CDR2 from the germline V gene are GTSNPN and SVGIG (reference sequence). The V end was cut by 1 base, the J end by 8 bases, with 14 bases between. The CDR3 loop spans 14 amino acids. The CDR3 DNA sequence: TGTGCCTGGAGTGGCAGGGGCCCTTATGGGGAGCTGTTTTTT. This translates into CAWSGRGPYGELFF.

The chain is built from TRBV16 and TRBJ2-5; D is undetermined. The CDR3 runs to 12 residues. Trimming removed 4 bases from V and 1 base from J, with 4 bases in between. Looked up from germline, CDR1 is KGHSY and CDR2 is FQNENV. The CDR3 DNA follows: TGTGCCAGCAGCCGAGGCCAAGAGACCCAGTACTTC. It translates to CASSRGQETQYF.

The chain employs TRBV10-3 and TRBJ2-2, with D possibly TRBD2 on 5 matching bases. CDR1 and CDR2 from the germline V gene are ENHRY and SYGVKD. The V end lost 0 bases, the J end lost 0 bases, and 8 bases lay between the germline ends. This CDR3 comprises 16 residues. The CDR3 spells CAISESGVANTGELFF. The CDR3 DNA follows: TGTGCCATCAGTGAGTCCGGGGTCGCGAACACCGGGGAGCTGTTTTTT.

J is TRBJ2-3 and V is TRBV7-2; 8 bases match TRBD2. The CDR3 extends over 15 amino acids. Germline lookup yields CDR1 SGHTA and CDR2 FQGNSA. V dropped 1 base and J dropped 9; count of bases not matched to a gene: 9. Written as DNA, the CDR3 is TGTGCCAGCAGCTTAGTAGCGGGGTTACCCGAAACGCAGTATTTT. Translated, it gives CASSLVAGLPETQYF.

The chain couples TRBV30 to TRBJ1-1, with D unclear. Per the germline V gene, CDR1 is GTSNPN and CDR2 is SVGIG (reference sequence). V dropped 4 bases and J dropped 4 bases, with 13 bases sitting between them. There are 13 residues in the CDR3. The CDR3 reads CAWNGRGGTEAFF. The DNA for the CDR3 is TGTGCCTGGAACGGGCGAGGAGGCACTGAAGCTTTCTTT.

The chain combines TRBV5-8 with TRBJ2-1, with 11 bases aligning to TRBD1. The V gene's germline CDR1 is SGHTS and CDR2 YDEGEE. The CDR3 runs 14 residues. The trim removed 5 bases at V and 7 bases at J, leaving 5 bases unmatched. The CDR3: CASRWTGGSNEQFF. The DNA of the CDR3 is TGTGCCAGCAGATGGACAGGGGGCTCGAATGAGCAGTTCTTC.

The chain recombines TRBV10-3 with TRBJ1-2; no firm D call. Germline CDR1 is ENHRY and CDR2 is SYGVKD. This CDR3 has 12 amino acids. The V end was cut by 3 bases, the J end by 6 bases, with 8 bases between. CDR3 in amino acids: CAISEASDGYTF. The CDR3 DNA sequence: TGTGCCATCAGTGAAGCCTCGGATGGCTACACCTTC.

The chain combines TRBV5-8 with TRBJ2-2; tentatively, D is TRBD2 (6 bases). The CDR3 has 17 residues. Trimming stripped 1 base from V and 2 bases from J, with 15 bases between. The germline V gene encodes CDR1 SGHTS and CDR2 YDEGEE. As DNA, the CDR3 is TGTGCCAGCAGCTTGAGGTCGGGACTCATCAACACCGGGGAGCTGTTTTTT. Protein product: CASSLRSGLINTGELFF.

The chain is built from TRBV6-5 and TRBJ1-2; D uncertain. This CDR3 is 13 amino acids long. The V gene's germline CDR1 is MNHEY and CDR2 SVGAGI. V was clipped by 6 bases and J by 8 bases, with 16 bases between them. The CDR3 region is CASSRASEGGYTF. The CDR3 nucleotides are TGTGCCAGCAGCCGGGCCTCTGAGGGCGGCTACACCTTC.

J is TRBJ1-3 and V is TRBV6-1; D is perhaps TRBD1 (5 bases). Germline lookup yields CDR1 MNHNS and CDR2 SASEGT. Trimming took off 6 bases at V and 0 bases at J, with 9 bases between the two ends. CDR3 length: 14 amino acids. CDR3 coding DNA: TGTGCCAGCAGCGACAGCCACTCTGGAAACACCATATATTTT. Amino acids: CASSDSHSGNTIYF.

The CDR3 nucleotides read TGTGCCAGCTCACAACAGGGGGCCGCCACTGAAGCTTTCTTT. Its protein product is CASSQQGAATEAFF. The chain employs TRBV18 and TRBJ1-1, with 9 bases fitting TRBD1. This CDR3 has 14 residues. V lost 4 bases to trimming and J lost 4 bases; unmatched junction nucleotides: 4. Germline assignment: CDR1 KGHSH and CDR2 LQKENI.

The rearrangement joins TRBV19 to TRBJ2-1, with 11 bases matching TRBD2. Trimming took 5 bases from V and 3 from J; bases not matched to a gene: 3. There are 15 residues in the CDR3. Germline loops: CDR1 LNHDA, CDR2 SQIVND (reference sequence). DNA for the CDR3: TGTGCCAGTAGTCCACTAGCGGGAGACTACAATGAGCAGTTCTTC. As protein: CASSPLAGDYNEQFF.

V and J are TRBV10-2 and TRBJ2-7; D is unclear. Trimming removed 0 bases at V and 5 bases at J, with 17 bases between. The CDR3 runs to 16 residues. Looked up from germline, CDR1 is WSHSY and CDR2 is SAAADI. The CDR3 region has the DNA TGCGCCAGCAGTGAGTCCCATGCCACCCAGGTCCACGAGCAGTACTTC. Its translation is CASSESHATQVHEQYF.

The chain recombines TRBV30 with TRBJ1-4; no reliable D call. CDR1 is GTSNPN and CDR2 is SVGIG in the germline V gene (reference sequence). Trimming shortened V by 2 bases and J by 1 base, and 11 bases separated the two germline ends. This CDR3 has 15 residues. The CDR3 sequence is CAWSKRALTNEKLFF. The DNA for the CDR3 is TGTGCCTGGAGTAAGAGGGCTTTAACTAATGAAAAACTGTTTTTT.

The chain combines TRBV19 with TRBJ2-2; 8 bases map to TRBD1. CDR1 and CDR2 (germline): LNHDA, SQIVND (reference sequence). V dropped 5 bases and J dropped 6; count of bases not matched to a gene: 8. This CDR3 contains 15 residues. CDR3 in DNA: TGTGCCAGTAGTCGGCTTGGACAGGGCGCCGGGGAGCTGTTTTTT. Translated, it gives CASSRLGQGAGELFF.

The gene calls are TRBV7-9 and TRBJ1-2, with TRBD1 matching 8 bases. Germline assignment: CDR1 SEHNR and CDR2 FQNEAQ (reference sequence). J was trimmed by 6 bases and V by 7 bases; bases with no gene match: 7. This CDR3 is built from 13 residues. The CDR3 loop is CASTVGRGHGYTF. The CDR3 nucleotides are TGTGCCAGCACAGTCGGCAGGGGGCATGGCTACACCTTC.

This sequence joins TRBV5-4 and TRBJ2-1, with 10 bases aligning to TRBD2. V lost 1 base, J lost 7 bases, and 14 bases stayed unmatched. Germline CDR1 SGHNT, CDR2 YYREEE (reference sequence). The CDR3 extends over 18 amino acids. CDR3 loop: CASSLPGLAGVRRNEQFF. The DNA of the CDR3 is TGTGCCAGCAGCTTGCCGGGGCTAGCGGGAGTACGTCGGAATGAGCAGTTCTTC. The whole variable domain, filled in from reference TRBV5-4 and TRBJ2-1, reads ETGVTQSPTHLIKTRGQQVTLRCSSQSGHNTVSWYQQALGQGPQFIFQYYREEENGRGNFPPRFSGLQFPNYSSELNVNALELDDSALYLCASSLPGLAGVRRNEQFFGPGTRLTVL.

This chain uses TRBV10-3 with TRBJ2-3; D is unclear. Germline V gene data show CDR1 as ENHRY and CDR2 as SYGVKD. Trimming pared 0 bases from V and 2 bases from J, leaving 6 bases between. CDR3 length equals 14 residues. This CDR3 reads CAISESRNTDTQYF. The DNA for the CDR3 is TGTGCCATCAGTGAGTCGCGGAACACAGATACGCAGTATTTT.

This clone was seen a single time. The chain carries TRBV6-6 and TRBJ2-1; TRBD2 matches at 8 bases. The CDR3 runs to 15 residues. The J segment lost 3 bases and the V segment lost 1 base, leaving 2 bases of the junction unmatched. From germline, CDR1 is MNHNY and CDR2 SVGAGI (reference sequence). CDR3 in DNA: TGTGCCAGCAGTTACTTTAGCGGGGACTACAATGAGCAGTTCTTC. Translated: CASSYFSGDYNEQFF.

V is TRBV29-1 and J is TRBJ1-1; the D gene is possibly TRBD1 (6 bases). CDR1 and CDR2 from the germline V gene are SQVTM and ANQGSEA. This CDR3 has 13 amino acids. The V end was cut by 6 bases, the J end by 2 bases, with 13 bases between. The CDR3 coding sequence is TGCAGCGTACGGACAGACCTTAACACTGAAGCTTTCTTT. Its translation: CSVRTDLNTEAFF.

The V gene is TRBV7-9, the J gene TRBJ1-3; no definite D call. The V end lost 4 bases, the J end lost 0 bases, and 10 bases lay between the germline ends. The CDR3 consists of 15 residues. Germline V gives CDR1 SEHNR, CDR2 FQNEAQ (reference sequence). The CDR3: CASSSSAASGNTIYF. The CDR3 nucleotides are TGTGCCAGCAGCTCTAGCGCAGCCTCTGGAAACACCATATATTTT. The full variable domain, with the rest looked up from reference TRBV7-9 and TRBJ1-3, is DTGVSQNPRHKITKRGQNVTFRCDPISEHNRLYWYRQTLGQGPEFLTYFQNEAQLEKSRLLSDRFSAERPKGSFSTLEIQRTEQGDSAMYLCASSSSAASGNTIYFGEGSWLTVV.

The V and J genes are TRBV30 and TRBJ2-3; no clear D gene. Trimming stripped 0 bases from V and 6 bases from J, with 4 bases between. The CDR3 totals 11 residues. CDR1 and CDR2 from the germline V gene are GTSNPN and SVGIG (reference sequence). Written as DNA, the CDR3 is TGTGCCTGGAGTGTACGGGATACGCAGTATTTT. Translating it yields CAWSVRDTQYF.